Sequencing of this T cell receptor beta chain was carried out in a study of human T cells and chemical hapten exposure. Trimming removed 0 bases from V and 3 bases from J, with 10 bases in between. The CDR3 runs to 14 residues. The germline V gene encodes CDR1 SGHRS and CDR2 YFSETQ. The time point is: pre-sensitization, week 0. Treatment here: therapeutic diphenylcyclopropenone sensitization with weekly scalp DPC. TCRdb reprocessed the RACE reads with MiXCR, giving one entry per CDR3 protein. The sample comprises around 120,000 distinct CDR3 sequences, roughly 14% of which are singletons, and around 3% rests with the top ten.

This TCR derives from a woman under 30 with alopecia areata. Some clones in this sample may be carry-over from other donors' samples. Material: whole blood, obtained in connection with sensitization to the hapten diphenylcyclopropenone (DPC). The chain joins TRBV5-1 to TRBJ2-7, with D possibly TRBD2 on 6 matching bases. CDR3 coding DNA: TGCGCCAGCAGCTTGGATGGAGGGTACTACGAGCAGTACTTC. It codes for CASSLDGGYYEQYF.